This T cell receptor beta chain was identified in a study of cytomegalovirus exposure and HLA in healthy donors. The PCR was carried out with 60 Vbeta primers and 13 Jbeta primers. Sequenced by immunoSEQ multiplex PCR; TCRdb stores in-frame clones only, minus some. The table counts roughly 62,000 clones; roughly 2.1% lies in the top ten. Overall study findings and caveats: Later analysis identified about 17,000 TCR beta sequences associated with HLA alleles, using a false discovery rate threshold of 0.05.

V gave up 4 bases and J gave up 2 bases, with 15 bases separating them. CDR1 and CDR2 (germline): MDHEN, SYDVKM. The length of the CDR3 is 15 residues. As concerns this clone: Its antigen is still unknown.

The J gene is TRBJ2-7, the V gene TRBV28; D unresolved. The sample taken for sequencing was PBMCs. This sequence was found in a woman in her late teens or twenties in good health and CMV-seronegative. CDR3 loop: CASSSNTPIAYEQYF. DNA of the CDR3: TGTGCCAGCAGTTCAAACACACCGATCGCCTACGAGCAGTACTTC.